This T cell receptor (beta chain) was identified during a study of Graves' ophthalmopathy and Graves' hyperthyroidism listed by TCRdb under 2018. Notes on the research overall: Peripheral blood samples were taken at the time of initial diagnosis, before any treatment was given. For training and testing, the 100 or so patients in the discovery cohort were randomly divided in a 7:3 ratio. The study used signatures of the TCR beta repertoire to tell Graves' ophthalmopathy apart from Graves' hyperthyroidism and to predict which patients would progress to ophthalmopathy. Following sample collection, hyperthyroidism patients were given methimazole at a starting dose of 30 mg daily, and ophthalmopathy patients were given high-dose intravenous methylprednisolone. To explore V-J signatures distinguishing ophthalmopathy from hyperthyroidism, a discovery set of more than 95 patients (fewer than 45 ophthalmopathy, roughly 56 stable hyperthyroidism) was enrolled. In total, approximately 130 blood samples were TCR-sequenced: 43 ophthalmopathy, 80 or so hyperthyroidism and about 17 hyperthyroidism-to-ophthalmopathy patients. For independent validation, a separate cohort was made up of approximately 19 hyperthyroidism patients plus 17 patients who later progressed from hyperthyroidism to ophthalmopathy. In five or six hyperthyroidism patients, the T-cell repertoire of thyroid tissue was compared with the T-cell repertoire of blood. What the work shows at the level of the full study, not this receptor alone: In cross-validation, the 13-signature model distinguished ophthalmopathy from stable hyperthyroidism with just over 85% sensitivity and 81% to 82% specificity, while in the test set the corresponding values were about 80% and 75%. In validation, the model predicted ophthalmopathy progression with about 71% sensitivity and roughly 72% specificity; roughly 12 predicted patients were CT-confirmed with GO in a median of approximately 6.2 months. Most expanded thyroid clonotypes with a frequency above 0.001 also appeared in blood, which suggests that blood repertoires may reflect the immune response in the thyroid. No statistical method was used to set the sample size in advance, and the investigators knew which group each participant was assigned to.

The CDR3 sequence holds 16 residues, the cysteine and phenylalanine included. Just the 48-base CDR3 DNA is kept, in frame starting at base 1. Trimming costs V 1 base and J 1 base, and their ends lie 14 bases apart. In the germline V gene, CDR1 corresponds to SGHAT and CDR2 to FQNNGV. For repertoire sequencing, TCR beta CDR3 regions were amplified from RNA transcripts. The first round was an RT-PCR using HTBI primers with the Qiagen OneStep RT-PCR kit, and this first round was followed by a second-round multiplex PCR, then size selection and purification. The libraries underwent paired-end sequencing with 100 bp reads on an Illumina HiSeq2000. The published analysis was carried out like this. Reads were processed with SOAPnuke, discarding reads with adapters, uncalled bases, mean Phred below 15, or no exact constant-primer or identifier match. High-quality paired reads were merged with COPE v1.2.5. Each unique nucleotide sequence was treated as a clonotype, and MiTCR v1.1 was used to align the clonotypes to the IMGT TRB V, D and J references. Only V-J combinations with frequency above 0.0001 were analysed, covering approximately 99% of repertoires. A TCR clonal expansion and chaos score per V-J combination was defined as the ratio of F50 clonal expansion to chaos observed in the TCRdist matrix. Welch's t-statistics and random forest were used to reduce features to approximately 13 V-J combinations, which were fed into a naive Bayes classifier. Thyroid-blood repertoire similarity was quantified with the Morisita-Horn index. TCRdb trimmed the raw reads at Q25, called clones with MiXCR and kept productive beta chains. Entries are consolidated by CDR3 protein sequence, retaining the most common genes and DNA. Clone size and V and J calls follow TCRdb, not the original study. The sample table records 350,000 to 400,000 distinct CDR3 sequences; roughly 15% of these occur just once. The ten largest clones take up approximately 7% of the sample.

Stable hyperthyroidism was defined as no progression to ophthalmopathy within 18 months of follow-up. Patients with hyperthyroidism were aged 18 to 65 years, had been newly diagnosed, and had a disease duration of less than 2 months. Anyone with other autoimmune diseases, uncontrolled infections, pregnancy or lactation was excluded from the study. Diagnosis relied on clinical symptoms, serum thyroxine, TRAb, thyroid ultrasound and orbital computed tomography. PBMCs were isolated from about 10 ml of fresh peripheral blood by Ficoll-Paque density gradient centrifugation. Trizol reagent was used to extract the total RNA, and its quality was then checked on an Agilent 2100 Bioanalyzer. This clonotype showed up many times. The target of this receptor is not known. Per-base qualities were not stored, and no clone one base away is much larger.

The sample was peripheral blood. The clonotype originates from a woman aged 18-29 years with stable Graves' hyperthyroidism. Donor details come from another sample of the same person, matched by shared clones. The chain couples TRBV11-2 to TRBJ2-7; TRBD2 is a possible D gene, resting on 6 matching bases. CDR3 loop: CASSLGAGGTSYEQYF. The base sequence is TGTGCCAGCAGCTTAGGAGCCGGGGGAACGTCCTACGAGCAGTACTTC.